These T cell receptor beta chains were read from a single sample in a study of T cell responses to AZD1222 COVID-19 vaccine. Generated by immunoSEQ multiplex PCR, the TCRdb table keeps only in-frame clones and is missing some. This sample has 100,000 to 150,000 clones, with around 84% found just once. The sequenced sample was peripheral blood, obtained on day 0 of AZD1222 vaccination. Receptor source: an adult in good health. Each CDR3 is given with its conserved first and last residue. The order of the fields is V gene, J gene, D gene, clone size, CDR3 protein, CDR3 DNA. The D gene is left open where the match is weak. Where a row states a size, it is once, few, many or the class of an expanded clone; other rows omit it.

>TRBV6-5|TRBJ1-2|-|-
CATREKRGPNYGYTF
TGTGCCACAAGGGAAAAAAGGGGACCTAACTATGGCTACACCTTC
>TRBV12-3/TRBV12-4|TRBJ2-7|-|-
CASSRGSTYEQYF
TGTGCCAGCAGTAGGGGGTCAACCTACGAGCAGTACTTC
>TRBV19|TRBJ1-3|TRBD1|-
CASSDLPGQGARNTIYF
TGTGCCAGTAGTGACCTCCCGGGACAGGGGGCCCGAAACACCATATATTTT
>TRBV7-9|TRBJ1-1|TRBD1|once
CASSYRGQVTEAFF
TGTGCCAGCAGCTACAGGGGGCAGGTCACTGAAGCTTTCTTT
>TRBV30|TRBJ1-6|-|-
CASEFVASSYNSPLHF
TGTGCCTCCGAATTCGTTGCGAGCTCCTATAATTCACCCCTCCACTTT
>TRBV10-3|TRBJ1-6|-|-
CAIRSSTGYNSPLHF
TGTGCCATCAGATCATCGACCGGCTATAATTCACCCCTCCACTTT
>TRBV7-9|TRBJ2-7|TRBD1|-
CASSFGQGLSSGEQYF
TGTGCCAGCAGCTTCGGACAGGGACTTTCGAGCGGGGAGCAGTACTTC
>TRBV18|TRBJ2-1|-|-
CASSQGTGEQFF
TGTGCCAGCTCTCAGGGGACCGGTGAGCAGTTCTTC
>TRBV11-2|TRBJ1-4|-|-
CASSLGTPRVANEKLFF
TGTGCCAGCAGCTTAGGAACCCCACGGGTTGCTAATGAAAAACTGTTTTTT
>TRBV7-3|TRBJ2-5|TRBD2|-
CASSLGGRETQYF
TGTGCCAGCAGCTTAGGCGGGAGGGAGACCCAGTACTTC
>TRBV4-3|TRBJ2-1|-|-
CASSPYPSLSFVNEQFF
TGCGCCAGCAGCCCGTACCCTTCCCTCTCCTTTGTCAATGAGCAGTTCTTC
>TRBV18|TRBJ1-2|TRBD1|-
CASSPLQGEGYTF
TGTGCCAGCTCACCATTGCAGGGGGAAGGCTACACCTTC
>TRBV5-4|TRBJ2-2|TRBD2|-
CASSFSAGGRSGELFF
TGTGCCAGCAGCTTTTCAGCGGGGGGGCGGTCCGGGGAGCTGTTTTTT
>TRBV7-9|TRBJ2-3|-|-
CASSSNIPGVRDTQYF
TGTGCCAGCAGCTCAAATATACCAGGGGTGAGAGATACGCAGTATTTT
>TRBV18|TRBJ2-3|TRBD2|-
CASSQRGPSTDTQYF
TGTGCCAGCTCACAGCGGGGGCCAAGCACAGATACGCAGTATTTT
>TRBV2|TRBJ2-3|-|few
CASRADTDTQYF
TGTGCCAGCAGGGCAGACACAGATACGCAGTATTTT
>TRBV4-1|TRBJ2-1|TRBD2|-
CASSQGTGGVNEQFF
TGCGCCAGCAGCCAAGGAACGGGGGGGGTTAATGAGCAGTTCTTC
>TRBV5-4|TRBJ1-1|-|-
CASSPLASNTEAFF
TGTGCCAGCAGCCCCCTGGCCTCGAACACTGAAGCTTTCTTT
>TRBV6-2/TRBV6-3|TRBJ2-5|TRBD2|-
CASSYSTSGGWETQYF
TGTGCCAGCAGTTACTCAACTAGCGGGGGTTGGGAGACCCAGTACTTC
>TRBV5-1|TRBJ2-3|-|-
CASSRSQQGGSGTQYF
TGCGCCAGCAGCCGATCCCAACAGGGAGGGTCCGGTACGCAGTATTTT
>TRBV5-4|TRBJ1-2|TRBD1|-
CASSLALGTGNYGYTF
TGTGCCAGCAGCTTGGCCCTCGGGACAGGGAACTATGGCTACACCTTC
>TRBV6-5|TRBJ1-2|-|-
CASRATGTNYGYTF
TGTGCCAGCAGGGCAACAGGGACTAACTATGGCTACACCTTC
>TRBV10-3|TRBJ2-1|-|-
CAIKYGNEQFF
TGTGCCATCAAGTACGGGAATGAGCAGTTCTTC